This T cell receptor beta chain comes out of a study of naive and memory T cell subsets. Study-wide results and limits: TCR transcript changes with activation or differentiation may affect this RNA method.

V was trimmed by 3 bases and J by 9 bases, leaving 18 bases between them. CDR1 MNHEY and CDR2 SVGEGT come from the germline V gene. This CDR3 contains 16 residues. Ligated cDNA underwent four rounds of PCR with nested alpha and beta constant region primers and SP2. Each CDR3 protein gets one entry after TCRdb re-called the 5' RACE reads with MiXCR. The sample carries about 48,000 distinct CDR3 sequences, roughly 4.7% recorded once. A UMI-containing oligonucleotide was joined by 3' ligation to the TCR cDNA template. Adult healthy volunteers gave 2.5 ml peripheral blood for whole-blood RNA. Unsorted total RNA, roughly 1 to 1000 ng, was DNase treated before reverse transcription. The sample holds many counts of this clonotype. Its antigen is unidentified.

This TCR was sampled from a female donor in good health. The rearrangement joins TRBV6-2 or TRBV6-3 to TRBJ1-6; D remains ambiguous. CDR3 DNA: TGTGCCAGCAGTTATCCCGGGCTTATGACGGGTTCACCCCTCCACTTT. It codes for CASSYPGLMTGSPLHF.